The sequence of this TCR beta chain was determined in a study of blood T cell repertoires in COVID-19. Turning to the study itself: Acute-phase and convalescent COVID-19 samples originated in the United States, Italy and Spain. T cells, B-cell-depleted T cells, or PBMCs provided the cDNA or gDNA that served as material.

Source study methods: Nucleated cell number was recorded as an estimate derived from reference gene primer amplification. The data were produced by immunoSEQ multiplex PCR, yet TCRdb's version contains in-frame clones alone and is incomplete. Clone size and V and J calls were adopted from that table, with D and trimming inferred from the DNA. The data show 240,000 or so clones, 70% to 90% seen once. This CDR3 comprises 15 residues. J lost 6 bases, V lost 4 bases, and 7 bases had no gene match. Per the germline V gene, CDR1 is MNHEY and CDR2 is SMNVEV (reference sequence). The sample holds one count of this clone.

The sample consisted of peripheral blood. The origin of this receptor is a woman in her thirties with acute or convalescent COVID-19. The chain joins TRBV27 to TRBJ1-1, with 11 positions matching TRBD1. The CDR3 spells CASSSGQGAPSEAFF. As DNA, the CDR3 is TGTGCCAGCAGTTCCGGACAGGGGGCGCCGTCTGAAGCTTTCTTT.